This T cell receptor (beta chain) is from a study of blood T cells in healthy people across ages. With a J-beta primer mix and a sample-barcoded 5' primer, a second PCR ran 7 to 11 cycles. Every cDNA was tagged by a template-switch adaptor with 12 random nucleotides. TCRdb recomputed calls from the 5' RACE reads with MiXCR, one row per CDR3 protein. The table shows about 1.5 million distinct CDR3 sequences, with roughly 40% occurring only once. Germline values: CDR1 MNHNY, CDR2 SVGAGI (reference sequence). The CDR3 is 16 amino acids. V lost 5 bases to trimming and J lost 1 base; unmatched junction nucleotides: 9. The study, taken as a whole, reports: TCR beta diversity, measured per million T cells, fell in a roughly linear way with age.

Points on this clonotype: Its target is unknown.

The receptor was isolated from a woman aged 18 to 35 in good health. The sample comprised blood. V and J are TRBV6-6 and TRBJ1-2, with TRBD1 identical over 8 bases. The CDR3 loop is CASSRDRSPFNYGYTF. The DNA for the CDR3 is TGTGCCAGCAGTCGGGACAGGAGCCCCTTTAACTATGGCTACACCTTC.